These 19 T cell receptor beta chains originate from one sample sequenced in a study of blood T cell repertoires in COVID-19. Assay: immunoSEQ multiplex PCR; the TCRdb copy retains only in-frame clones and omits some. The sample lists 200,000 to 250,000 clones; 83% were seen once. Sequences were obtained from peripheral blood. The source is a woman aged 25 to 39 with COVID-19, enrolled during active disease.

The rearrangement uses TRBV5-6 and TRBJ1-1, with 9 bases lining up with TRBD1. Germline values: CDR1 SGHDT, CDR2 YYEEEE. The ends lost 4 bases at V and 4 bases at J; junction bases unmatched: 11. The CDR3 runs to 16 residues. CDR3 in DNA: TGTGCCAGCAGCCCAATCGACAGGGGGGTCGGCACTGAAGCTTTCTTT. This translates into CASSPIDRGVGTEAFF.

V usage is TRBV28 and J usage is TRBJ2-7; D perhaps matches TRBD1 (5 bases). V lost 4 bases, J lost 1 base, and 17 bases lay in between. The CDR3 runs 16 residues. Germline-derived CDR1 and CDR2 are MDHEN and SYDVKM. The CDR3 coding sequence is TGTGCCAGCAGTTCTCCTCGGACAATTCCTTCCTACGAGCAGTACTTC. As protein: CASSSPRTIPSYEQYF.

This clone was detected only once. The rearrangement links TRBV3-1 (or the pseudogene TRBV3-2) to TRBJ1-2, with D possibly TRBD1 on 5 matching bases. The CDR3 is 15 amino acids. V lost 0 bases and J 6 bases, leaving 14 bases between the germline ends. Germline CDR1 is LGHDT and CDR2 is YNNKEL (reference sequence). The CDR3 coding sequence is TGTGCCAGCAGCCAAGATGGGGGGAGACTAAATGGCTACACCTTC. Translating it yields CASSQDGGRLNGYTF.

The chain couples TRBV5-4 to TRBJ1-2; TRBD1 might be the D (5 bases). Per germline, CDR1 SGHNT and CDR2 YYREEE (reference sequence). V dropped 4 bases and J dropped 1 base, with 11 bases sitting between them. The CDR3 extends over 14 amino acids. The CDR3 loop reads CASSETTVNYGYTF. In DNA, the CDR3 is TGTGCCAGCAGCGAGACGACAGTTAACTATGGCTACACCTTC.

This rearrangement joins TRBV11-3 to TRBJ1-1; D is unresolved. The germline V and J ends were trimmed by 5 bases and 0 bases, with 7 bases remaining between them. The germline gives CDR1 SGHNT, CDR2 YENEEA. This CDR3 is built from 13 residues. CDR3 bases: TGTGCCAGCAGCCCGACTCTGAACACTGAAGCTTTCTTT. The encoded protein is CASSPTLNTEAFF.

The chain links TRBV6-1 to TRBJ2-5; 9 nucleotides match TRBD2. This CDR3 has 16 amino acids. The trim removed 3 bases at V and 5 bases at J, leaving 10 bases unmatched. Looked up from germline, CDR1 is MNHNS and CDR2 is SASEGT. In nucleotides, the CDR3 is TGTGCCAGCAGTGAGATGGCGGGAGGGCCGGAGGAGACCCAGTACTTC. Encoded protein: CASSEMAGGPEETQYF.

The V gene is TRBV28, the J gene TRBJ2-7; D is undetermined. The CDR3 is 13 residues long. V was pared by 1 base and J by 4 bases, with 8 bases between. CDR1 and CDR2 (germline): MDHEN, SYDVKM. CDR3 sequence reads: CASSLLPRYEQYF. In DNA, the CDR3 is TGTGCCAGCAGTTTATTACCGCGGTACGAGCAGTACTTC.

The chain joins TRBV6-2 or TRBV6-3 to TRBJ2-7; perhaps TRBD1 as D (5 bases). The CDR3 runs 14 residues. The V gene's germline CDR1 is MNHEY and CDR2 SVGEGT. Between the trimmed V and J ends, which lost 6 bases and 0 bases, there was a span of 12 bases. The CDR3 is CASSPPTASYEQYF. The CDR3 nucleotides read TGTGCCAGCAGCCCTCCGACAGCCTCCTACGAGCAGTACTTC.

The count of this clone is one. The V and J genes are TRBV24-1 and TRBJ1-5; maybe TRBD1 (5 bases). Germline lookup yields CDR1 KGHDR and CDR2 SFDVKD. CDR3 length: 14 amino acids. The V end was cut by 5 bases, the J end by 6 bases, with 13 bases between. The CDR3: CATSGNQGSQPQHF. The DNA for the CDR3 is TGTGCCACCAGTGGGAACCAGGGATCTCAGCCCCAGCATTTT.

The gene calls are TRBV11-2 and TRBJ2-3; the D gene is possibly TRBD2 (7 bases). Germline V gene lookup returns CDR1 SGHAT and CDR2 FQNNGV. V lost 1 base and J 5 bases, leaving 13 bases between the germline ends. This CDR3 has 15 residues. CDR3 sequence (DNA): TGTGCCAGCAGCTTAGTGGGGGGGCTGGGAGATACGCAGTATTTT. Its protein is CASSLVGGLGDTQYF. The variable domain in full, with the rest retrieved from reference TRBV11-2 and TRBJ2-3, is EAGVAQSPRYKIIEKRQSVAFWCNPISGHATLYWYQQILGQGPKLLIQFQNNGVVDDSQLPKDRFSAERLKGVDSTLKIQPAKLEDSAVYLCASSLVGGLGDTQYFGPGTRLTVL.

The chain combines TRBV7-2 with TRBJ1-6; D may be TRBD1 (5 bases). Trimming took 6 bases from V and 10 from J, leaving 16 bases between them. The germline gives CDR1 SGHTA, CDR2 FQGNSA. The CDR3 has 14 residues. CDR3 in amino acids: CASRPAGGGSPLHF. DNA of the CDR3: TGTGCCAGCAGGCCGGCTGGGGGAGGATCACCCCTCCACTTT.

This chain links TRBV7-9 with TRBJ1-4; 7 bases are a match to TRBD1. Germline loops: CDR1 SEHNR, CDR2 FQNEAQ (reference sequence). The CDR3 covers 14 residues. Losses at the gene ends were 4 bases for V and 4 bases for J; bases not matched to a gene: 3. CDR3 loop: CASSSGQYNEKLFF. The CDR3 coding sequence is TGTGCCAGCAGCTCGGGACAGTATAATGAAAAACTGTTTTTT. The full variable domain, rest sourced from reference TRBV7-9 and TRBJ1-4, is DTGVSQNPRHKITKRGQNVTFRCDPISEHNRLYWYRQTLGQGPEFLTYFQNEAQLEKSRLLSDRFSAERPKGSFSTLEIQRTEQGDSAMYLCASSSGQYNEKLFFGSGTQLSVL.

J is TRBJ1-6 and V is TRBV19; the match to TRBD1 covers 7 bases. V lost 7 bases and J lost 4; bases outside the gene matches: 4. From germline, CDR1 is LNHDA and CDR2 SQIVND (reference sequence). CDR3 length: 14 residues. CDR3 nucleotide sequence: TGTGCCAGTACCGAGGGACAGTATAATTCACCCCTCCACTTT. Amino acid sequence: CASTEGQYNSPLHF.

V usage is TRBV9 and J usage is TRBJ2-6, with D uncertain. CDR1 and CDR2 from the germline V gene are SGDLS and YYNGEE. Trimming cost V 0 bases and J 3 bases, with 4 bases left between them. This CDR3 comprises 14 residues. The CDR3 is CASSVDYGANVLTF. CDR3 DNA: TGTGCCAGCAGCGTAGATTATGGGGCCAACGTCCTGACTTTC. The complete variable domain, with remaining parts taken from reference TRBV9 and TRBJ2-6, reads DSGVTQTPKHLITATGQRVTLRCSPRSGDLSVYWYQQSLDQGLQFLIQYYNGEERAKGNILERFSAQQFPDLHSELNLSSLELGDSALYFCASSVDYGANVLTFGAGSRLTVL.

This clone occurred once. This chain links TRBV5-1 with TRBJ1-1; TRBD1 aligns across 7 bases. Germline V gives CDR1 SGHRS, CDR2 YFSETQ. The length of the CDR3 is 14 residues. V lost 4 bases to trimming and J lost 5 bases; unmatched junction nucleotides: 8. In DNA, the CDR3 is TGCGCCAGCAGCCGACAGGGACAGAGGACTGAAGCTTTCTTT. Residues: CASSRQGQRTEAFF.

This clone is a singleton in its sample. This chain joins TRBV7-3 and TRBJ2-2; 9 bases match TRBD2. After removal of 4 bases from V and 4 bases from J, the junction contained 10 bases not matched to a gene. Germline loops: CDR1 SGHTA, CDR2 FQGTGA. The CDR3 has 17 residues. CDR3 in DNA: TGTGCCAGCAGCTCCCCGACTAGCGGCTCGGGCACCGGGGAGCTGTTTTTT. This codes for CASSSPTSGSGTGELFF.

This clone came up a few times. The chain links TRBV3-1 (or the pseudogene TRBV3-2) to TRBJ2-7; 8 nucleotides match TRBD1. V lost 7 bases and J lost 1; bases outside the gene matches: 3. The CDR3 is 13 residues long. Germline V gene sequence: CDR1 LGHDT, CDR2 YNNKEL (reference sequence). The CDR3 coding sequence is TGTGCCAGCACAAGGACAGGGTCCTACGAGCAGTACTTC. Its translation: CASTRTGSYEQYF.

This clone was detected only once. The J gene is TRBJ1-5, the V gene TRBV3-1 (or the pseudogene TRBV3-2); 9 positions agree with TRBD1. This CDR3 is 14 amino acids long. With 4 bases clipped from V and 5 bases from J, the junction kept 3 bases outside the gene matches. Germline CDR1 and CDR2: LGHDT and YNNKEL (reference sequence). The CDR3 region is CASSPTGGYQPQHF. CDR3 sequence (DNA): TGTGCCAGCAGCCCGACAGGGGGTTATCAGCCCCAGCATTTT.

The chain employs TRBV9 and TRBJ1-2; TRBD1 might be the D (6 bases). V lost 4 bases and J lost 2, with 21 bases in between. CDR1 and CDR2 from the germline V gene are SGDLS and YYNGEE. The CDR3 extends over 17 amino acids. CDR3 region: CASSSSSGVGANYGYTF. CDR3 sequence (DNA): TGTGCCAGCAGCTCAAGTAGTGGGGTGGGGGCGAACTATGGCTACACCTTC.